Sequencing of this TCR beta chain was carried out in a study of T cell repertoires in aging, cancer and after chemotherapy. The study's findings and limits: Median generation probability rose over the chemotherapy interval in each cancer cohort, suggesting rebound thymic output. Immunological memory after chemotherapy cannot be judged from the repertoire data. In cancer patients, declining TCR diversity with age involved lost richness and lost evenness. Compared with age-matched healthy donors, untreated hematological or solid cancer patients showed higher blood TCR clonality.

This CDR3 region has 14 residues. V lost 4 bases to trimming and J lost 2 bases; unmatched junction nucleotides: 1. CDR1 and CDR2 from the germline V gene are MNHEY and SVGAGI. Peripheral blood genomic DNA, not sorted cells or RNA, was the template. TRB rearrangements spanning V, D and J were amplified using mixed TRB-A/B primers. In TCRdb, the multiplex PCR reads were re-called with MiXCR into one record per CDR3 protein. The sample lists about 620 distinct CDR3 sequences; around 40% were seen once. To note about this clonotype: Its antigen is currently unknown.

Material: blood. This sequence originates from a human donor with a blood cancer. The chain links TRBV6-5 to TRBJ2-5; 10 bases line up with TRBD2. CDR3 sequence reads: CASSLAGGQETQYF. For the CDR3, the DNA is TGTGCCAGCAGTTTAGCGGGGGGTCAAGAGACCCAGTACTTC.